The 6 T cell receptor beta chains given below trace back to one sample, sequenced in a study of T cell repertoires in cytomegalovirus infection. Via MiXCR, TCRdb re-called the reads, giving one row per CDR3 protein. The sample shows about 450,000 distinct CDR3 sequences, approximately 30% of them seen only once. The sequencing input was PBMCs. These receptors were collected from a human donor in good health (CMV status not recorded). Some clones in this sample may be carry-over from other donors' samples.

This clonotype has a handful of counts. V and J are TRBV12-5 and TRBJ2-2; no definite D call. This CDR3 is built from 13 residues. Germline CDR1 LGHNT, CDR2 FRNRAP. V lost 6 bases and J lost 3, with 8 bases in between. The CDR3 DNA sequence: TGTGCTAGTGGCAAAATGGACACCGGGGAGCTGTTTTTT. It translates to CASGKMDTGELFF.

This clonotype has ten or more counts. The V gene is TRBV7-3, the J gene TRBJ1-1; perhaps TRBD1 as D (6 bases). V was shortened by 5 bases and J by 1 base, with 11 bases between the two germline ends. Germline CDR1 is SGHTA and CDR2 is FQGTGA. The CDR3 length is 14 residues. The CDR3 DNA reads as TGTGCCAGCAGCAAACAGGGATGGAACACTGAAGCTTTCTTT. Its protein is CASSKQGWNTEAFF.

Many counts were recorded for this clonotype. J is TRBJ2-5 and V is TRBV7-2, with D maybe TRBD1 (5 bases). Germline CDR1 is SGHTA and CDR2 is FQGNSA. Trimming took 5 bases from V and 1 from J, leaving 8 bases between them. This CDR3 is built from 13 residues. CDR3 nucleotides: TGTGCCAGCAGCCGCAGGGCCCAAGAGACCCAGTACTTC. Amino acid sequence: CASSRRAQETQYF.

The V and J genes are TRBV7-6 and TRBJ2-7; D gene unclear. The CDR3 has 14 residues. CDR1 and CDR2 (germline): SGHVS, FNYEAQ. Trimming took off 5 bases at V and 1 base at J, with 12 bases between the two ends. This CDR3 is CASSLSQGSYEQYF. The CDR3, as DNA: TGTGCCAGCAGCCTGTCCCAAGGATCCTACGAGCAGTACTTC.

This clonotype was detected only once. The J gene is TRBJ2-7, the V gene TRBV6-1; D call uncertain. Germline V lookup: CDR1 MNHNS, CDR2 SASEGT. This CDR3 spans 14 amino acids. V lost 0 bases to trimming and J lost 13 bases, with 19 bases between them. For the CDR3, the DNA is TGTGCCAGCAGTGAAGCGAGGACCTTCTTCGAGAATTACTTC. Its protein product is CASSEARTFFENYF.

This clonotype has a handful of counts. The CDR3 DNA reads TGTGCCACCACCCTCGTAGGGACTGGATCTTCCTACAATGAGCAGTTCTTC. This sequence encodes CATTLVGTGSSYNEQFF. The chain joins TRBV6-5 to TRBJ2-1, with D perhaps TRBD2 (6 bases). Trimming pared 10 bases from V and 1 base from J, leaving 23 bases between. This CDR3 contains 17 residues. Germline V gene data show CDR1 as MNHEY and CDR2 as SVGAGI.